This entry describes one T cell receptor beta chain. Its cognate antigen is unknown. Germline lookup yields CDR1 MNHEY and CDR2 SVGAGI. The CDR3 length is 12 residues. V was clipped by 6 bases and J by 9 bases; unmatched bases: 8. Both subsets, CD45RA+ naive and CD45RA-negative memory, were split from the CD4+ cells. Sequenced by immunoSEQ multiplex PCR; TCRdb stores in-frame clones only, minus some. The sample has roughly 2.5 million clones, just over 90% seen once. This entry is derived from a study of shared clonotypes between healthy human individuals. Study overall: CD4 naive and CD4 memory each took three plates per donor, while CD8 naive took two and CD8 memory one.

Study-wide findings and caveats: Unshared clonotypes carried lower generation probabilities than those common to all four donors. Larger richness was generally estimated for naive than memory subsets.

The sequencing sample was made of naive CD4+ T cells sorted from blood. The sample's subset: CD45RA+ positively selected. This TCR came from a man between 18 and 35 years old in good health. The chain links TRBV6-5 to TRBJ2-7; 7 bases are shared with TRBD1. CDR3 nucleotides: TGTGCCAGCAGCCTGGACAGGCGCATGCAGTACTTC. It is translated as CASSLDRRMQYF.